This T cell receptor beta chain derives from a study of beta chain features in type 1 diabetes. The CDR3 loop spans 13 amino acids. The V end lost 1 base, the J end lost 3 bases, and 7 bases lay between the germline ends. Germline values: CDR1 SGHRS, CDR2 YFSETQ. Study-wide results and limits: A potential influence of HLA type upon TCRB rearrangement remained unresolved herein. Equally in patients and controls, shorter templates might have been favored by PCR.

cDNA synthesis used the whole RNA isolate, giving expressed TCRB sequences. Deep immunoSEQ sequencing covered naive, central memory and regulatory T cell samples. TCRdb's copy holds only in-frame clones and misses some; the assay was immunoSEQ multiplex PCR. The sample has under 450,000 clones, about 14% seen once. There are a few counts of this clone. No antigen is known for it. Sequencing used naive CD4+ T cells from blood. The chain joins TRBV5-1 to TRBJ1-2, with D uncertain. The TCR comes from a man aged 30 to 45 in good health. The CDR3 region is CASSLTGDYGYTF. In nucleotides, the CDR3 is TGCGCCAGCAGCTTGACTGGCGACTATGGCTACACCTTC.